This T cell receptor beta chain was captured by sequencing in a study of molecular identifiers for immune sequencing clone quantification. Study results and caveats: Jurkat TCR RNA that was spiked in from one cell was reportedly detectable among one million naive cells. The share of molecules held by clones above 20 RNA copies was over 98% in effector cells and under 1% in naive cells.

The bulk TCR libraries were made with methods described before and with listed TCR primers. Using its own MiXCR run on the PCR reads, TCRdb lists one record per CDR3 protein. The sample consists of 550,000 to 750,000 distinct CDR3 sequences, approximately 20% of them appearing once. This clonotype turned up a few times. Its antigen is not identified. The length of the CDR3 is 14 residues. Trimming took off 3 bases at V and 6 bases at J, with 14 bases between the two ends. The germline gives CDR1 LNHDA, CDR2 SQIVND (reference sequence). This clonotype was sampled from a human donor in good health. Some libraries in this study had Jurkat cell RNA spiked in. The V call is TRBV19, the J call TRBJ1-1; D is unclear. The sequenced sample consisted of naive CD8+ T cells from blood, with Jurkat cell RNA spiked in. Subset denoted: FACS-sorted CD8+CD4-CCR7+CD45RA+ naive T cells. CDR3 bases: TGTGCCAGTAGTATGGGTTCCTTCAGTCCTGAAGCTTTCTTT. It specifies CASSMGSFSPEAFF.